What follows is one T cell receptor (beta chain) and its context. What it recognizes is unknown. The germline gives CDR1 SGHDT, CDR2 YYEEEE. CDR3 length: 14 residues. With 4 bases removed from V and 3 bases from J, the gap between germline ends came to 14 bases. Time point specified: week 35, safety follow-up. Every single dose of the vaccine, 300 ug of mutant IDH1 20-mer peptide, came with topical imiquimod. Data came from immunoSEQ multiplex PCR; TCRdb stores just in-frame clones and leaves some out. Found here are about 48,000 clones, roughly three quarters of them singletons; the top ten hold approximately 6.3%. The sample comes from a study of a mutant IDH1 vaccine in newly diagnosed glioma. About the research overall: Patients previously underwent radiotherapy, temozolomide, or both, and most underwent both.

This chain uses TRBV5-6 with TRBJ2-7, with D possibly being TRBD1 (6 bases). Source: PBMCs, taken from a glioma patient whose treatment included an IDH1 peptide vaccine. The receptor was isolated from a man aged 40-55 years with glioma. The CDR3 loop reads CASSGNRVFYEQYF. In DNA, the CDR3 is TGTGCCAGCAGCGGTAACAGGGTCTTCTACGAGCAGTACTTC.